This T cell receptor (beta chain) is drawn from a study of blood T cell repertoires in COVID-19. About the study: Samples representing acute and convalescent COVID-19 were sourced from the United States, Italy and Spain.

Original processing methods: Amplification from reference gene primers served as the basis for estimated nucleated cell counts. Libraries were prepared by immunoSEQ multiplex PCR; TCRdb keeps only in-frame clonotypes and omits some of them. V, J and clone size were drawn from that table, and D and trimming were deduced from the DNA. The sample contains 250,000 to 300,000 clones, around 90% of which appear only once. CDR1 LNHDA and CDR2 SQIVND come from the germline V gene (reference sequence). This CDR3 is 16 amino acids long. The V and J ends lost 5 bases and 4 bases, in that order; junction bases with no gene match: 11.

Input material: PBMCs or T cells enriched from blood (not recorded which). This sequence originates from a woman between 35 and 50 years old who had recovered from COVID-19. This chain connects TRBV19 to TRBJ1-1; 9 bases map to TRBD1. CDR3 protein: CASSAQPGQGRTEAFF. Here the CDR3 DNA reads TGTGCCAGTAGTGCTCAGCCGGGACAGGGTCGCACTGAAGCTTTCTTT.